This TCR beta chain appears in the sequencing data of a study of shared clonotypes between healthy human individuals. General observations from the study: Depth of sequencing was expected to influence donor clonotype sharing.

Profiled with immunoSEQ multiplex PCR; TCRdb holds only in-frame clones, not every one. The sample records about 980,000 clones, over 60% being singletons. This clone has more than one count but fewer than ten. Its specificity is not known. CDR3 length: 14 residues. V was shortened by 0 bases and J by 3 bases, with 7 bases between the two germline ends. Germline CDR1 and CDR2: SEHNR and FQNEAQ (reference sequence). This receptor was taken from a young man in good health. Sequencing was performed on memory CD4+ T cells sorted from blood. Subset noted: CD45RA-negative fraction. This chain connects TRBV7-9 to TRBJ2-3, with D hard to call. The CDR3 DNA reads as TGTGCCAGCAGCTTAGCGCACAGAACAGATACGCAGTATTTT. It specifies CASSLAHRTDTQYF.